Given below is one TCR beta chain in context. Its antigen is undetermined. The data derive from a study of CD8+ T cells in alopecia areata. General study findings and limits: Tofacitinib yielded significantly lower scalp clonality and fewer expanded CD8+ clones among the top 100.

Sample treatment: oral pan-JAK inhibitor, 5-10 mg twice daily. Between the trimmed V and J ends, which lost 1 base and 7 bases, there was a span of 8 bases. CDR3 length: 13 residues. CDR1 and CDR2 from the germline V gene are GTSNPN and SVGIG (reference sequence). Reverse transcribed after extraction, RNA yielded cDNA as the sequencing template. Assay: immunoSEQ multiplex PCR; the TCRdb copy retains only in-frame clones and omits some. The sample holds about 220,000 clones, under 60% seen once. Sequenced here: CD4+ T cells sorted from blood, sampled at week 4, from a patient treated with tofacitinib. This clonotype was obtained from a human donor with alopecia areata. V and J are TRBV30 and TRBJ1-6, with D tentatively TRBD1 (6 bases). In nucleotides, the CDR3 is TGTGCCTGGAGTGCCGACAGGAATTCACCCCTCCACTTT. It is translated as CAWSADRNSPLHF. The full variable domain, rest sourced from reference TRBV30 and TRBJ1-6, is SQTIHQWPATLVQPVGSPLSLECTVEGTSNPNLYWYRQAAGRGLQLLFYSVGIGQISSEVPQNLSASRPQDRQFILSSKKLLLSDSGFYLCAWSADRNSPLHFGNGTRLTVT.